These 23 T cell receptor beta chains were all obtained from the same sample, sequenced in a study of human T cells and chemical hapten exposure. Documented time point: patch test 1, 2 weeks after DPC sensitization. This sample's treatment: therapeutic diphenylcyclopropenone sensitization with weekly scalp DPC. TCRdb reprocessed the RACE reads via MiXCR and lists one record per CDR3 protein. The sample lists 80,000 to 95,000 distinct CDR3 sequences; approximately 12% were seen once. The source was whole blood, collected in connection with sensitization to the hapten diphenylcyclopropenone (DPC). These receptors came from a woman in her fifties or sixties with alopecia areata. Some clones in this sample may be carry-over from other donors' samples.

The CDR3 region has the DNA TGTGCCAGCAGCCTGACAGGAGACATAGGAAACACCATATATTTT. Translating it yields CASSLTGDIGNTIYF. The genes are TRBV3-1 and TRBJ1-3, with a weak D call TRBD1 (6 bases). The CDR3 consists of 15 residues. Germline assignment: CDR1 LGHDT and CDR2 YNNKEL (reference sequence). The V end was cut by 4 bases, the J end by 4 bases, with 14 bases between.

This clonotype has a handful of counts. The J gene is TRBJ1-1, the V gene TRBV20-1; D perhaps matches TRBD1 (6 bases). CDR3 length equals 16 residues. Looked up from germline, CDR1 is DFQATT and CDR2 is SNEGSKA (reference sequence). Trimming pared 6 bases from V and 6 bases from J, leaving 26 bases between. As DNA, the CDR3 is TGCAGTGCCCAACCGGGCTTCCAGGGGAAAGGCCCTGAAGCTTTCTTT. Residues: CSAQPGFQGKGPEAFF.

This clonotype was seen more than once but under ten times. This sequence joins TRBV12-3 or TRBV12-4 and TRBJ2-3; TRBD1 agrees at 9 bases. V dropped 5 bases and J dropped 3; count of bases not matched to a gene: 9. There are 16 residues in the CDR3. The DNA for the CDR3 is TGTGCCAGCAGTCCTAACCCGGGACAGGGTACAGATACGCAGTATTTT. As protein: CASSPNPGQGTDTQYF.

This clonotype came up a few times. V is TRBV18 and J is TRBJ1-6, with TRBD1 as a possible D gene (5 bases). This CDR3 has 13 residues. Germline V gene sequence: CDR1 KGHSH, CDR2 LQKENI. Trimming took 1 base from V and 9 from J, leaving 7 bases between them. In nucleotides, the CDR3 is TGTGCCAGCTCACCACTGGGGGGTTCACCCCTCCACTTT. This encodes CASSPLGGSPLHF.

The rearrangement joins TRBV7-2 to TRBJ2-3, with 7 bases lining up with TRBD1. The trim removed 4 bases at V and 2 bases at J, leaving 3 bases unmatched. Per germline, CDR1 SGHTA and CDR2 FQGNSA. This CDR3 comprises 14 residues. The CDR3 region is CASSWDRHTDTQYF. The CDR3 nucleotides read TGTGCCAGCAGCTGGGACAGACACACAGATACGCAGTATTTT.

This clonotype came up many times. The rearrangement uses TRBV6-6 and TRBJ2-1; 8 nucleotides agree with TRBD1. Looked up from germline, CDR1 is MNHNY and CDR2 is SVGAGI (reference sequence). Germline trimming cut 5 bases from V and 3 bases from J; bases unmatched to any gene: 12. This CDR3 has 17 amino acids. The CDR3 DNA sequence: TGTGCCAGCAGTGACCCGACAGGGGTAAGGTACTACAATGAGCAGTTCTTC. Translation gives CASSDPTGVRYYNEQFF.

This clonotype was picked up a small number of times. This sequence joins TRBV6-2 or TRBV6-3 and TRBJ2-3; 9 bases agree with TRBD2. The CDR3 is 17 residues long. Germline CDR1 reads MNHEY; CDR2 reads SVGEGT. The J segment lost 2 bases and the V segment lost 4 bases, leaving 10 bases of the junction unmatched. In DNA, the CDR3 is TGTGCCAGCAGTTCCCACCGAAGCGGGGGGCTCACAGATACGCAGTATTTT. The encoded protein is CASSSHRSGGLTDTQYF.

This clonotype has a count of ten or more. The chain joins TRBV14 to TRBJ2-1, with 12 bases aligning to TRBD2. The length of the CDR3 is 18 residues. Germline V gives CDR1 SGHDN, CDR2 FVKESK. Losses at the gene ends were 8 bases for V and 5 bases for J; bases not matched to a gene: 16. CDR3 bases: TGTGCCAGCGGAAAAATGTCTAGCGGGAGGGCCCTAAACAATGAGCAGTTCTTC. Translating gives CASGKMSSGRALNNEQFF.

There are many counts of this clonotype. The rearrangement joins TRBV20-1 to TRBJ2-1; 9 nucleotides line up with TRBD2. The ends lost 3 bases at V and 2 bases at J; junction bases unmatched: 5. The germline gives CDR1 DFQATT, CDR2 SNEGSKA (reference sequence). The length of the CDR3 is 15 residues. CDR3: CSARGGLATYNEQFF. The CDR3 DNA follows: TGCAGTGCTAGGGGGGGACTAGCAACCTACAATGAGCAGTTCTTC.

This clonotype was counted ten times or more. This chain connects TRBV3-1 to TRBJ1-4; TRBD1 is a possible D gene (5 bases). Germline V CDR1 and CDR2: LGHDT, YNNKEL (reference sequence). V was cut by 1 base and J by 4 bases, with 10 bases left in between. There are 15 residues in the CDR3. This chain's CDR3 is CASSQGGAINEKLFF. Written as DNA, the CDR3 is TGTGCCAGCAGCCAAGGAGGGGCCATTAATGAAAAACTGTTTTTT.

This clonotype was recorded at least ten times. The V gene is TRBV6-2 or TRBV6-3, the J gene TRBJ1-2; D uncertain. The germline V gene encodes CDR1 MNHEY and CDR2 SVGEGT. This CDR3 is built from 13 residues. Trimming removed 4 bases at V and 4 bases at J, with 10 bases between. The CDR3 here is CASSSRRSYGYTF. The CDR3 DNA follows: TGTGCCAGCAGTTCCCGACGGAGCTATGGCTACACCTTC.

The V call is TRBV5-5, the J call TRBJ2-4, with D tentatively TRBD1 or TRBD2 (5 bases each). Germline CDR1 SGHKS, CDR2 YYEKEE (reference sequence). The CDR3 extends over 18 amino acids. The ends were cut back, 7 bases at V and 6 bases at J, with 29 bases in the middle. This CDR3 is CASLAGTPEGSQRNIQYF. The CDR3 region has the DNA TGTGCCAGCCTTGCCGGGACCCCCGAGGGTAGCCAGAGAAACATTCAGTACTTC.

This clonotype has at least ten counts. Written as DNA, the CDR3 is TGCAGCGGCCGTATAACAGGATTCACCGGGGAGCTGTTTTTT. Its translation: CSGRITGFTGELFF. V and J are TRBV29-1 and TRBJ2-2; D perhaps matches TRBD1 (5 bases). Trimming removed 7 bases at V and 4 bases at J, with 16 bases between. The CDR3 is 14 amino acids. Germline-derived CDR1 and CDR2 are SQVTM and ANQGSEA.

The V gene is TRBV9, the J gene TRBJ2-3; D gene ambiguous. V was pared by 3 bases and J by 3 bases, with 14 bases between. The CDR3 extends over 15 amino acids. Germline loops: CDR1 SGDLS, CDR2 YYNGEE. CDR3 in DNA: TGTGCCAGCAGCGCGCTAGGAGCGCAAACAGATACGCAGTATTTT. Its protein is CASSALGAQTDTQYF.

This clonotype appeared many times. This sequence joins TRBV6-5 and TRBJ2-3, with D perhaps matching TRBD2 (9 bases). V was trimmed by 6 bases and J by 4 bases, leaving 26 bases between them. Per the germline V gene, CDR1 is MNHEY and CDR2 is SVGAGI. The CDR3 is 18 residues long. Here the CDR3 reads CASSRIPSGTGGADTQYF. As DNA, the CDR3 is TGTGCCAGCAGCCGAATTCCTAGCGGGACAGGTGGAGCAGATACGCAGTATTTT.

This clonotype occurred a few times. The rearrangement uses TRBV6-2 or TRBV6-3 and TRBJ2-2; the D gene could be TRBD1 or TRBD2 (5 bases each). The CDR3 spans 15 residues. Germline CDR1 is MNHEY and CDR2 is SVGEGT. Trimming took 7 bases from V and 1 from J, leaving 13 bases between them. The CDR3 nucleotides read TGTGCCAGCATAGAGCGGACACTGAACACCGGGGAGCTGTTTTTT. Encoded protein: CASIERTLNTGELFF.

The chain couples TRBV27 to TRBJ2-1; TRBD2 matches 8 bases. CDR3 length: 14 residues. V dropped 8 bases and J dropped 5; count of bases not matched to a gene: 8. Looked up from germline, CDR1 is MNHEY and CDR2 is SMNVEV (reference sequence). The CDR3 nucleotides are TGTGCCAGCCGAATAGCGGGGCGGGACAATGAGCAGTTCTTC. Its protein is CASRIAGRDNEQFF.

The chain employs TRBV18 and TRBJ2-3; the match to TRBD2 covers 10 bases. The CDR3 consists of 16 residues. The germline gives CDR1 KGHSH, CDR2 LQKENI. The V gene end was trimmed by 5 bases and the J gene end by 5 bases; junction bases not matched to a gene: 10. CDR3 in amino acids: CASSTSSGRAGDTQYF. CDR3 in DNA: TGTGCCAGCTCAACCTCCAGCGGGAGGGCCGGAGATACGCAGTATTTT.

In this sample, this clonotype turned up a few times. This rearrangement joins TRBV18 to TRBJ2-7; 7 bases fit TRBD1. CDR3 length equals 16 residues. V lost 2 bases and J lost 0; bases outside the gene matches: 7. From germline, CDR1 is KGHSH and CDR2 LQKENI. The CDR3 sequence: CASSPSQGVSSYEQYF. The CDR3 nucleotides are TGTGCCAGCTCACCATCTCAGGGGGTAAGCTCCTACGAGCAGTACTTC.

This clonotype was counted many times. The V and J genes are TRBV27 and TRBJ2-7; D gene ambiguous. The CDR3 runs to 14 residues. Trimming removed 0 bases from V and 3 bases from J, with 9 bases in between. Germline V CDR1 and CDR2: MNHEY, SMNVEV (reference sequence). The CDR3 here is CASSLSEPGYEQYF. For the CDR3, the DNA is TGTGCCAGCAGTTTATCGGAGCCGGGCTACGAGCAGTACTTC.

There are many counts of this clonotype. The CDR3 region is CASSSGGKGETQYF. CDR3 sequence (DNA): TGTGCCAGCAGTTCCGGCGGGAAGGGGGAGACCCAGTACTTC. The rearrangement uses TRBV6-2 or TRBV6-3 and TRBJ2-5, with D tentatively TRBD2 (6 bases). This CDR3 spans 14 amino acids. Germline V lookup: CDR1 MNHEY, CDR2 SVGEGT. V was trimmed by 4 bases and J by 5 bases, leaving 14 bases between them.

This chain joins TRBV20-1 and TRBJ2-1; 12 nucleotides match TRBD2. This CDR3 comprises 15 residues. With V trimmed by 0 bases and J by 6 bases, 3 bases remained unmatched. Germline CDR1 DFQATT, CDR2 SNEGSKA (reference sequence). CDR3 residues: CSARELAGGGNEQFF. CDR3 nucleotides: TGCAGTGCTAGAGAACTAGCGGGAGGAGGCAATGAGCAGTTCTTC.

The J gene is TRBJ1-5, the V gene TRBV28; D gene uncertain. V was cut by 8 bases and J by 1 base, with 9 bases left in between. From germline, CDR1 is MDHEN and CDR2 SYDVKM. The CDR3 consists of 13 residues. CDR3 bases: TGTGCCAGCCGCTCGGACAGCAATCAGCCCCAGCATTTT. Amino acids: CASRSDSNQPQHF. The full variable domain, in which reference TRBV28 and TRBJ1-5 provide the parts outside the CDR3, is DVKVTQSSRYLVKRTGEKVFLECVQDMDHENMFWYRQDPGLGLRLIYFSYDVKMKEKGDIPEGYSVSREKKERFSLILESASTNQTSMYLCASRSDSNQPQHFGDGTRLSIL.